This TCR beta chain was retrieved from a study of T-cell reconstitution after alpha-beta-depleted transplantation in children. Points from the study as a whole: Reported findings indicate that, about two months after transplant, alpha-beta T cells came from several hundred expanded clones, which were derived from non-depleted graft cells. Recipient T cells and thymic progenitors that survived gave rise to the high TCRbeta diversity observed at day 60 in some patients. Newly generated T cells supplied most T-cell counts and diversity one year post-transplant.

For TCRbeta, the library was prepared with unique molecular identifiers. MiXCR, run by TCRdb on the PCR reads, gives a single entry per CDR3 protein. The table includes about 900,000 distinct CDR3 sequences, about 30% detected once. Details on this clonotype: Its cognate antigen is unknown.

The clonotype was recovered from a boy younger than two who had a stem cell transplant for SCID, so the T cells may come from the graft donor. Sequencing used PBMCs, mostly from graft donor cells, obtained 360 days after TCRalphabeta/CD19-depleted stem cell transplant.

CDR3 nucleotide sequence: TGTGCCAGCAGTTCCCATAGTAGGGGGTATACGCAGTATTTT. Residues: CASSSHSRGYTQYF. The rearrangement links TRBV27 to TRBJ2-3; possibly TRBD1 for D (6 bases). Germline V gene lookup returns CDR1 MNHEY and CDR2 SMNVEV (reference sequence). Trimming took off 4 bases at V and 7 bases at J, with 15 bases between the two ends. The CDR3 loop spans 14 amino acids.